This T cell receptor (beta chain) originates from a study of blood T cell repertoires in COVID-19. Overall study context: Collection of acute and convalescent COVID-19 samples took place in the United States, Italy and Spain. T cells, B-cell-depleted T cells, or PBMCs provided the cDNA or gDNA that served as material.

The method was immunoSEQ multiplex PCR; TCRdb's version includes in-frame clones alone and lacks a portion of them. The profile shows approximately 250,000 clones, about 87% of them singletons. Germline loops: CDR1 MDHEN, CDR2 SYDVKM. V gave up 10 bases and J gave up 0 bases, with 18 bases separating them. CDR3 length: 15 residues. The rearrangement uses TRBV28 and TRBJ1-1, with D tentatively TRBD1 (6 bases). This clonotype originated in a woman under 40 with acute COVID-19. The sequencing input was PBMCs or T cells enriched from blood (not recorded which). CDR3 sequence: CAIRNREVMNTEAFF. CDR3 nucleotides: TGTGCCATCCGAAACAGGGAAGTCATGAACACTGAAGCTTTCTTT.